One and the same sample provided the 18 T cell receptor beta chains below, sequenced in a study of long-term antiretroviral therapy in people with HIV. Sequencing used immunoSEQ v3.0 at survey level. Measured with immunoSEQ multiplex PCR; TCRdb has only the in-frame clones, and not every one. Of tens of thousands of clones detected, approximately 76% appear once; the ten largest clones hold 11%. The specimen comprised unsorted PBMCs, sampled 1.1 years before starting antiretroviral therapy. The receptor set was obtained from a woman in her thirties or forties with HIV.

The chain employs TRBV7-2 and TRBJ2-3; D remains unclear. Trimming shortened V by 4 bases and J by 3 bases, and 14 bases separated the two germline ends. The CDR3 extends over 15 amino acids. Germline V gene data show CDR1 as SGHTA and CDR2 as FQGNSA. The CDR3: CASSSRPLQTDTQYF. The CDR3 nucleotides read TGTGCCAGCAGCTCTAGACCCCTACAAACAGATACGCAGTATTTT.

The gene calls are TRBV12-5 and TRBJ2-1; a weak D match, TRBD1 (6 bases). The V and J ends lost 3 bases and 4 bases respectively, with 13 bases between them. This CDR3 spans 15 amino acids. Germline CDR1 and CDR2: LGHNT and FRNRAP. DNA for the CDR3: TGTGCTAGTGGTTTTTTGGGACACCAATACAATGAGCAGTTCTTC. It is translated as CASGFLGHQYNEQFF.

V is TRBV19 and J is TRBJ1-3; D remains ambiguous. V was cut by 7 bases and J by 1 base, with 11 bases left in between. Germline loops: CDR1 LNHDA, CDR2 SQIVND (reference sequence). The CDR3 runs 14 residues. The CDR3 reads CASTGGESGNTIYF. Here the CDR3 DNA reads TGTGCCAGTACGGGCGGCGAATCTGGAAACACCATATATTTT.

The rearrangement links TRBV6-5 to TRBJ1-1, with TRBD1 identical over 8 bases. The germline gives CDR1 MNHEY, CDR2 SVGAGI. Unmatched junction bases numbered 9, after V lost 5 bases and J lost 4 bases. This CDR3 has 15 amino acids. The CDR3 sequence is CASSKQGVEVTEAFF. The CDR3, as DNA: TGTGCCAGCAGTAAACAGGGGGTCGAAGTCACTGAAGCTTTCTTT.

This sequence joins TRBV7-9 and TRBJ2-3, with D maybe TRBD2 (5 bases). Trimming removed 4 bases at V and 0 bases at J, with 11 bases between. Germline V lookup: CDR1 SEHNR, CDR2 FQNEAQ (reference sequence). The CDR3 totals 15 residues. CDR3 protein: CASSSRVFSTDTQYF. The CDR3 nucleotides read TGTGCCAGCAGCTCGAGGGTTTTTAGCACAGATACGCAGTATTTT.

The V gene is TRBV7-9, the J gene TRBJ1-1, with a weak D call TRBD1 (5 bases). Germline CDR1 SEHNR, CDR2 FQNEAQ (reference sequence). V was clipped by 4 bases and J by 0 bases, with 6 bases between them. This CDR3 spans 13 amino acids. The CDR3 protein is CASSSGMNTEAFF. The CDR3, as DNA: TGTGCCAGCAGCTCAGGGATGAACACTGAAGCTTTCTTT.

This chain uses TRBV10-3 with TRBJ1-1, with 7 bases that match TRBD1. Germline V gene sequence: CDR1 ENHRY, CDR2 SYGVKD. Germline trimming cut 6 bases from V and 3 bases from J; bases unmatched to any gene: 10. CDR3 size: 15 residues. CDR3 sequence (DNA): TGTGCCATCAGCACTTCAAACAGGGGCGACACTGAAGCTTTCTTT. It codes for CAISTSNRGDTEAFF.

This clone was counted a single time. The chain couples TRBV5-6 to TRBJ2-7, with 11 nucleotides matching TRBD2. This CDR3 contains 16 residues. Trimming took 4 bases from V and 4 from J; bases not matched to a gene: 10. The germline gives CDR1 SGHDT, CDR2 YYEEEE. Here the CDR3 DNA reads TGTGCCAGCAGCGCCATTACTAGCGGGGGTACATACGAGCAGTACTTC. This gives the protein CASSAITSGGTYEQYF.

The chain couples TRBV4-1 to TRBJ1-2, with TRBD1 matching over 7 bases. From germline, CDR1 is MGHRA and CDR2 YSYEKL. The CDR3 runs to 14 residues. V was clipped by 0 bases and J by 3 bases; unmatched bases: 1. CDR3 bases: TGCGCCAGCAGCCAAGATACAGGGGACTATGGCTACACCTTC. Protein sequence: CASSQDTGDYGYTF.

The chain recombines TRBV15 with TRBJ1-4; TRBD1 matches at 11 bases. Losses at the gene ends were 6 bases for V and 3 bases for J; bases not matched to a gene: 6. The CDR3 loop spans 16 amino acids. In germline, CDR1 is LNHNV, CDR2 YYDKDF (reference sequence). The CDR3, as DNA: TGTGCCACCAGGACGGACAGGGGGCCGGCTAATGAAAAACTGTTTTTT. This sequence encodes CATRTDRGPANEKLFF. Complete variable domain (other parts from reference TRBV15 and TRBJ1-4): DAMVIQNPRYQVTQFGKPVTLSCSQTLNHNVMYWYQQKSSQAPKLLFHYYDKDFNNEADTPDNFQSRRPNTSFCFLDIRSPGLGDTAMYLCATRTDRGPANEKLFFGSGTQLSVL.

This clone has only one observation. V usage is TRBV7-9 and J usage is TRBJ2-1; D call uncertain. The CDR3 sequence is 13 residues long. Trimming removed 6 bases at V and 5 bases at J, with 11 bases between. Germline CDR1 and CDR2: SEHNR and FQNEAQ (reference sequence). The CDR3 region has the DNA TGTGCCAGCAGTGTCGGCATGGACAATGAGCAGTTCTTC. The encoded protein is CASSVGMDNEQFF. The entire variable domain, with the rest obtained from reference TRBV7-9 and TRBJ2-1, is as follows: DTGVSQNPRHKITKRGQNVTFRCDPISEHNRLYWYRQTLGQGPEFLTYFQNEAQLEKSRLLSDRFSAERPKGSFSTLEIQRTEQGDSAMYLCASSVGMDNEQFFGPGTRLTVL.

The chain joins TRBV11-2 to TRBJ2-3; weak D call: TRBD2 (5 bases). The CDR3 has 13 residues. Germline V gives CDR1 SGHAT, CDR2 FQNNGV. V lost 6 bases and J 4 bases, leaving 11 bases between the germline ends. CDR3 bases: TGTGCCAGCAGAGCCGCGGGCGCAGATACGCAGTATTTT. Translated: CASRAAGADTQYF.

This clone was found once. The chain is built from TRBV5-6 and TRBJ1-2; D possibly corresponds to TRBD1 (6 bases). This CDR3 region has 16 residues. Germline values: CDR1 SGHDT, CDR2 YYEEEE. The germline V and J ends were trimmed by 3 bases and 7 bases, with 22 bases remaining between them. CDR3 coding DNA: TGTGCCAGCAGCTCCGTGGACAGCTACCTCCTTATTGGCTACACCTTC. Translated, it gives CASSSVDSYLLIGYTF.

This clone occurred a few times. The CDR3 reads CASSESRAGIDTQYF. The CDR3 bases are TGCGCCAGCAGTGAGTCTCGGGCAGGGATAGATACGCAGTATTTT. The chain joins TRBV10-1 to TRBJ2-3; D might be TRBD1 (5 bases). Trimming removed 0 bases at V and 5 bases at J, with 12 bases between. Germline values: CDR1 WNHNN, CDR2 SYGVQD (reference sequence). CDR3 length equals 15 residues.

The gene calls are TRBV7-9 and TRBJ1-3; D gene unclear. With 2 bases removed from V and 2 bases from J, the gap between germline ends came to 13 bases. This CDR3 contains 16 residues. Germline V lookup: CDR1 SEHNR, CDR2 FQNEAQ (reference sequence). The CDR3 DNA reads TGTGCCAGCAGCTTATATACCAACGCCCCTGGAAACACCATATATTTT. It codes for CASSLYTNAPGNTIYF.

The V gene is TRBV6-6, the J gene TRBJ2-7; D may be TRBD1 (5 bases). The V and J ends lost 0 bases and 2 bases respectively, with 8 bases between them. Germline V gives CDR1 MNHNY, CDR2 SVGAGI (reference sequence). The length of the CDR3 is 14 residues. Written as DNA, the CDR3 is TGTGCCAGCAGTTACTCCCCGACAGCCTACGAGCAGTACTTC. Translated: CASSYSPTAYEQYF.

The V call is TRBV18, the J call TRBJ2-7, with 7 bases lining up with TRBD1. This CDR3 comprises 15 residues. Germline trimming cut 1 base from V and 3 bases from J; bases unmatched to any gene: 6. Germline assignment: CDR1 KGHSH and CDR2 LQKENI. The CDR3 DNA reads as TGTGCCAGCTCACCACAGACAGGGCCGAACTACGAGCAGTACTTC. Amino acids: CASSPQTGPNYEQYF.

The CDR3 nucleotides read TGCGCCAGCAGCTTGACCGGCGGGATCCCTAGCTCCTACAATGAGCAGTTCTTC. Translating it yields CASSLTGGIPSSYNEQFF. The rearrangement uses TRBV5-1 and TRBJ2-1; possible D gene TRBD2, 6 bases. V was pared by 1 base and J by 0 bases, with 17 bases between. Germline values: CDR1 SGHRS, CDR2 YFSETQ. This CDR3 has 18 amino acids.